The 17 T cell receptor beta chains reported below all come from one sample, sequenced in a study of T cells and Merkel cell carcinoma outcomes. This table comes from immunoSEQ multiplex PCR, and its TCRdb copy is limited to in-frame clones, with some not included. The data show 15,000 to 16,000 clones, approximately 80% seen once. Sequenced material: tumor tissue from Merkel cell carcinoma. The receptors stem from a human donor with Merkel cell carcinoma.

The rearrangement joins TRBV19 to TRBJ2-3; TRBD2 matches at 7 bases. The CDR3 runs 16 residues. The V and J ends lost 3 bases and 4 bases, in that order; junction bases with no gene match: 10. Germline values: CDR1 LNHDA, CDR2 SQIVND (reference sequence). CDR3 coding DNA: TGTGCCAGTAGTATGTCTCTAGCGGACCTGTCAGATACGCAGTATTTT. As protein: CASSMSLADLSDTQYF. Full variable domain (outside the CDR3, taken from reference TRBV19 and TRBJ2-3): DGGITQSPKYLFRKEGQNVTLSCEQNLNHDAMYWYRQDPGQGLRLIYYSQIVNDFQKGDIAEGYSVSREKKESFPLTVTSAQKNPTAFYLCASSMSLADLSDTQYFGPGTRLTVL.

The genes are TRBV25-1 and TRBJ1-1; possibly TRBD1 for D (5 bases). Germline CDR1 and CDR2: MGHDK and SYGVNS. Trimming cost V 2 bases and J 4 bases, with 14 bases left between them. This CDR3 is built from 15 residues. CDR3 in DNA: TGTGCCAGCAGTGAAGAGGGTGGGGCGGTCACTGAAGCTTTCTTT. Protein sequence: CASSEEGGAVTEAFF.

The chain recombines TRBV18 with TRBJ1-5; unclear D gene. This CDR3 comprises 14 residues. The ends were cut back, 5 bases at V and 5 bases at J, with 13 bases in the middle. From germline, CDR1 is KGHSH and CDR2 LQKENI. Here the CDR3 reads CASSVVGDDQPQHF. In DNA, the CDR3 is TGTGCCAGCTCAGTCGTCGGAGACGATCAGCCCCAGCATTTT.

The chain couples TRBV5-1 to TRBJ2-3; 11 bases fit TRBD2. The CDR3 is 16 amino acids. Germline loops: CDR1 SGHRS, CDR2 YFSETQ. The junction had 5 bases not matched to a gene; V was cut back by 4 bases and J by 1 base. CDR3: CASSQLAGVGTDTQYF. The CDR3 coding sequence is TGCGCCAGCAGCCAACTAGCGGGGGTTGGCACAGATACGCAGTATTTT.

The chain combines TRBV29-1 with TRBJ1-2, with D unresolved. Germline V gives CDR1 SQVTM, CDR2 ANQGSEA. V dropped 4 bases and J dropped 4 bases, with 16 bases sitting between them. The CDR3 is 14 amino acids. This chain's CDR3 is CSVGIGPRRYGYTF. CDR3 nucleotide sequence: TGCAGCGTTGGTATCGGACCCCGGCGCTATGGCTACACCTTC.

This clone has just a few counts. The rearrangement uses TRBV15 and TRBJ2-2; D gene unclear. Between the trimmed V and J ends, which lost 0 bases and 7 bases, there was a span of 3 bases. Germline values: CDR1 LNHNV, CDR2 YYDKDF (reference sequence). This CDR3 comprises 12 residues. The CDR3 loop is CATSREVGELFF. DNA for the CDR3: TGTGCCACCAGCAGAGAAGTCGGGGAGCTGTTTTTT.

With respect to this clone: Germline and junction disagree at one end, which may indicate a read error. This chain joins TRBV7-7 and TRBJ2-7; tentatively, D is TRBD2 (5 bases). Germline V CDR1 and CDR2: SSHAT, FNYEAQ (reference sequence). The CDR3 sequence is 13 residues long. Here the CDR3 reads CASSLDEGLEQYF. DNA for the CDR3: TGTGCTAGCAGCCTCGATGAGGGTCTCGAGCAGTACTTC.

This rearrangement joins TRBV5-1 to TRBJ2-5; no reliable D call. Germline CDR1 and CDR2: SGHRS and YFSETQ. This CDR3 contains 14 residues. V lost 3 bases and J lost 2, with 11 bases in between. CDR3 in DNA: TGCGCCAGCAGCTCGCACGCCTCACAAGAGACCCAGTACTTC. Translation gives CASSSHASQETQYF.

This clone was seen only once. This chain links TRBV5-1 with TRBJ2-2; D tentatively reads TRBD1 or TRBD2 (5 bases each). The CDR3 length is 17 residues. V lost 0 bases and J lost 6, with 18 bases in between. Germline CDR1 is SGHRS and CDR2 is YFSETQ. CDR3 loop: CASSLALPESGPGELFF. The CDR3, as DNA: TGCGCCAGCAGCTTGGCGCTCCCCGAGTCGGGACCCGGGGAGCTGTTTTTT.

V is TRBV28 and J is TRBJ1-4; D is possibly TRBD1 (6 bases). Germline lookup yields CDR1 MDHEN and CDR2 SYDVKM. V lost 7 bases and J 7 bases, leaving 10 bases between the germline ends. The CDR3 covers 12 residues. The CDR3 spells CASIQGGEKLFF. In nucleotides, the CDR3 is TGTGCCAGCATACAGGGCGGTGAAAAACTGTTTTTT.

The chain joins TRBV7-8 to TRBJ2-7; D may correspond to TRBD1 or TRBD2 (5 bases each). The germline gives CDR1 SGHVS, CDR2 FQNEAQ. Trimming pared 2 bases from V and 2 bases from J, leaving 16 bases between. The CDR3 is 16 residues long. The DNA of the CDR3 is TGTGCCAGCAGCTTAAGTCGGGGCAGCTCAACCTACGAGCAGTACTTC. Its protein product is CASSLSRGSSTYEQYF.

This chain connects TRBV5-1 to TRBJ1-6; the match to TRBD1 covers 7 bases. The CDR3 spans 14 residues. Germline trimming cut 2 bases from V and 8 bases from J; bases unmatched to any gene: 4. From germline, CDR1 is SGHRS and CDR2 YFSETQ. CDR3 bases: TGCGCCAGCAGCTTCACAGGGGCGGATTCACCCCTCCACTTT. This sequence encodes CASSFTGADSPLHF.

This clone was detected once. The chain employs TRBV5-1 and TRBJ2-5; D is perhaps TRBD1 or TRBD2 (5 bases each). Trimming took 0 bases from V and 4 from J, leaving 13 bases between them. The V gene's germline CDR1 is SGHRS and CDR2 YFSETQ. There are 15 residues in the CDR3. CDR3 coding DNA: TGCGCCAGCAGCTTGGTCGTCAGGGCGGGAGAGACCCAGTACTTC. Encoded protein: CASSLVVRAGETQYF.

This sequence joins TRBV7-9 and TRBJ1-6; TRBD1 agrees at 9 bases. Germline CDR1 SEHNR, CDR2 FQNEAQ (reference sequence). This CDR3 has 15 residues. J gave up 7 bases and V 5 bases, and 6 bases lay outside the gene matches. The CDR3 sequence is CASSPGTGYNSPLHF. The CDR3 region has the DNA TGTGCCAGCAGCCCCGGGACAGGGTACAATTCACCCCTCCACTTT. Complete variable domain (other parts from reference TRBV7-9 and TRBJ1-6): DTGVSQNPRHKITKRGQNVTFRCDPISEHNRLYWYRQTLGQGPEFLTYFQNEAQLEKSRLLSDRFSAERPKGSFSTLEIQRTEQGDSAMYLCASSPGTGYNSPLHFGNGTRLTVT.

The chain is built from TRBV30 and TRBJ1-1; no clear D gene. Trimming removed 5 bases at V and 0 bases at J, with 16 bases between. This CDR3 comprises 15 residues. Germline V gene data show CDR1 as GTSNPN and CDR2 as SVGIG (reference sequence). The CDR3 loop is CAWSSLRTVNTEAFF. The CDR3 region has the DNA TGTGCCTGGTCCTCCCTCAGGACCGTGAACACTGAAGCTTTCTTT.

The chain is built from TRBV4-1 and TRBJ1-4, with 9 bases identical to TRBD1. This CDR3 has 16 residues. CDR1 is MGHRA, CDR2 YSYEKL, per germline. J gave up 7 bases and V 3 bases, and 9 bases lay outside the gene matches. CDR3 amino acids: CASSHVYRGRVEKLFF. Here the CDR3 DNA reads TGCGCCAGCAGCCACGTATACAGGGGGCGGGTTGAAAAACTGTTTTTT.

The rearrangement links TRBV30 to TRBJ1-1, with D maybe TRBD1 (5 bases). Looked up from germline, CDR1 is GTSNPN and CDR2 is SVGIG (reference sequence). The CDR3 totals 12 residues. Trimming left V 7 bases short and J 12 bases short, with 21 bases between. The CDR3 is CASRRGGRRTFF. CDR3 DNA sequence: TGTGCCTCCCGCCGGGGGGGAAGAAGAACTTTCTTT.